A single sample gave rise to the 12 T cell receptor beta chains below, sequenced in a study of T-cell memory formation after mild COVID-19. A single record per CDR3 protein comes from TCRdb applying MiXCR to the 5' RACE reads. The table lists about 620,000 distinct CDR3 sequences, about a sixth of them singletons, with around 12% in the top ten. What was sequenced was PBMCs or a T cell subset sorted from them (not recorded which). The receptors come from an adult woman who had mild COVID-19 (a few samples of this study predate the infection). Cell type and time point are not known.

This clonotype was seen only a few times. V usage is TRBV12-3 or TRBV12-4 and J usage is TRBJ1-5; 10 nucleotides line up with TRBD1. V lost 6 bases to trimming and J lost 4 bases; unmatched junction nucleotides: 6. This CDR3 contains 15 residues. CDR3 bases: TGTGCCAGCAGCCGGGACAGGGGAAGGAATCAGCCCCAGCATTTT. As protein: CASSRDRGRNQPQHF.

This clonotype was seen ten or more times. The gene calls are TRBV7-8 and TRBJ2-1; 9 bases agree with TRBD2. The germline V gene encodes CDR1 SGHVS and CDR2 FQNEAQ. V was clipped by 6 bases and J by 0 bases; unmatched bases: 9. The CDR3 totals 17 residues. The CDR3 DNA follows: TGTGCCAGCAGTTACCCTAGCGGGGCGAACTCCTACAATGAGCAGTTCTTC. This translates into CASSYPSGANSYNEQFF.

The chain recombines TRBV7-9 with TRBJ2-7, with 8 positions matching TRBD1. This CDR3 has 15 amino acids. Germline CDR1 reads SEHNR; CDR2 reads FQNEAQ (reference sequence). With V trimmed by 2 bases and J by 2 bases, 5 bases remained unmatched. The DNA of the CDR3 is TGTGCCAGCAGCTTATTTGCAGGGGGCCCCTACGAGCAGTACTTC. Protein: CASSLFAGGPYEQYF.

This clonotype was detected a few times. This chain links TRBV12-3 or TRBV12-4 with TRBJ1-2, with D possibly being TRBD1 (6 bases). Trimming pared 2 bases from V and 13 bases from J, leaving 14 bases between. CDR3 length: 12 amino acids. In DNA form, the CDR3 reads TGTGCCAGCAGTTTATATACAGGGAGCGGCACCTTC. The encoded protein is CASSLYTGSGTF.

This clonotype occurred a few times. The CDR3 DNA reads TGTGCCAGCAGTTTCTGGCCAAGGGGAGGCCTGTTAATGCGGTCGGATGAGTTTTACGAGCAGTACTTC. This gives the protein CASSFWPRGGLLMRSDEFYEQYF. V and J are TRBV12-3 or TRBV12-4 and TRBJ2-7, with a possible D match to TRBD2 (6 bases). V was cut by 3 bases and J by 4 bases, with 40 bases left in between. The CDR3 totals 23 residues.

The CDR3 DNA is TGTGCCAGCAGTGGATGGATCGGACTAGCGGGAGGGGTTGAGCAGTTCTTC. This sequence encodes CASSGWIGLAGGVEQFF. The chain employs TRBV28 and TRBJ2-1, with 15 bases aligning to TRBD2. Looked up from germline, CDR1 is MDHEN and CDR2 is SYDVKM. This CDR3 has 17 amino acids. V shed 5 bases and J 9 bases; nucleotides not matched to a gene: 11. Drawing the rest from reference TRBV28 and TRBJ2-1, the complete variable domain is DVKVTQSSRYLVKRTGEKVFLECVQDMDHENMFWYRQDPGLGLRLIYFSYDVKMKEKGDIPEGYSVSREKKERFSLILESASTNQTSMYLCASSGWIGLAGGVEQFFGPGTRLTVL.

The table lists this clonotype with a few counts. V usage is TRBV7-2 and J usage is TRBJ2-5; 15 bases are shared with TRBD2. Trimming at V came to 2 bases and at J to 2 bases, leaving 6 bases not matched to a gene. Germline values: CDR1 SGHTA, CDR2 FQGNSA. The CDR3 contains 18 residues. CDR3 amino acids: CASSLPGLAGGGQETQYF. CDR3 DNA: TGTGCCAGCAGCTTACCAGGACTAGCGGGAGGGGGGCAAGAGACCCAGTACTTC.

V is TRBV4-1 and J is TRBJ1-5; 8 bases map to TRBD1. The CDR3 runs to 15 residues. J gave up 3 bases and V 2 bases, and 3 bases lay outside the gene matches. CDR1 and CDR2 (germline): MGHRA, YSYEKL. CDR3 residues: CASSQWTGNNQPQHF. CDR3 DNA: TGCGCCAGCAGCCAATGGACAGGGAACAATCAGCCCCAGCATTTT.

This clonotype was recorded a few times. The chain carries TRBV4-1 and TRBJ2-1; TRBD2 matches at 14 bases. The J segment lost 3 bases and the V segment lost 4 bases, leaving 5 bases of the junction unmatched. Germline-derived CDR1 and CDR2 are MGHRA and YSYEKL. The CDR3 extends over 17 amino acids. DNA of the CDR3: TGCGCCAGCAGCCTGGGACTAGCGGGAGCCTTCTACAATGAGCAGTTCTTC. Residues: CASSLGLAGAFYNEQFF.

This clonotype was recorded many times. The chain links TRBV5-5 to TRBJ1-4, with D unclear. The germline V gene encodes CDR1 SGHKS and CDR2 YYEKEE (reference sequence). Trimming stripped 2 bases from V and 8 bases from J, with 4 bases between. This CDR3 comprises 11 residues. Here the CDR3 reads CASSFGEKLFF. The CDR3 DNA follows: TGTGCCAGCAGCTTTGGGGAAAAACTGTTTTTT.

This clonotype was detected only a few times. V and J are TRBV24-1 and TRBJ2-1, with D uncertain. Germline V gene lookup returns CDR1 KGHDR and CDR2 SFDVKD. V gave up 2 bases and J gave up 2 bases, with 6 bases separating them. The CDR3 sequence is 14 residues long. The CDR3 loop is CATSDSTPYNEQFF. Written as DNA, the CDR3 is TGTGCCACCAGTGATTCGACACCCTACAATGAGCAGTTCTTC.

This clonotype was seen at least ten times. The chain employs TRBV5-1 and TRBJ2-5, with D possibly TRBD1 on 6 matching bases. The CDR3 runs to 14 residues. V lost 3 bases and J 4 bases, leaving 13 bases between the germline ends. Germline CDR1 and CDR2: SGHRS and YFSETQ. The CDR3 spells CASSSGQGRETQYF. The CDR3 nucleotides read TGCGCCAGCAGCTCCGGGCAGGGGAGAGAGACCCAGTACTTC.